These 12 T cell receptor beta chains were all obtained from the same sample, sequenced in a study of breast tumors, draining lymph nodes, adjacent tissues. The lymph nodes were axillary draining lymph nodes from breast cancer patients. TCRdb analysed the multiplex PCR reads with MiXCR anew, one entry per CDR3 protein. The sample gives approximately 230,000 distinct CDR3 sequences, nearly 35% of which show up once; over 3.5% is in the top ten. The sample taken for sequencing was axillary lymph node tissue. Receptors originate from a female donor with breast cancer. Some clones in this sample may be carry-over from other donors' samples.

This clonotype was picked up many times. The chain has TRBV9 and TRBJ2-1; D may correspond to TRBD1 or TRBD2 (5 bases each). In germline, CDR1 is SGDLS, CDR2 YYNGEE. V shed 3 bases and J shed 4 bases, with 14 bases lying between them. The CDR3 length is 15 residues. In DNA form, the CDR3 reads TGTGCCAGCAGCGAGGGGACGGCGTCTTACAATGAGCAGTTCTTC. This sequence encodes CASSEGTASYNEQFF.

Remarks on this clonotype: An end of the junction does not agree with germline; a read error may underlie this. The V and J genes are TRBV10-3 and TRBJ1-3; D is unclear. Germline V lookup: CDR1 ENHRY, CDR2 SYGVKD. This CDR3 has 14 residues. The CDR3 DNA reads as TGTGCCATCAGTGACAAAGGGAGAACGAACACCACATATTTT. This encodes CAISDKGRTNTTYF.

This clonotype was observed at least ten times. The chain is built from TRBV20-1 and TRBJ2-7, with 7 bases matching TRBD1. Trimming cost V 2 bases and J 3 bases; bases outside gene matches: 1. The CDR3 length is 12 residues. Germline values: CDR1 DFQATT, CDR2 SNEGSKA (reference sequence). CDR3 loop: CSARQGVYEQYF. The DNA of the CDR3 is TGCAGTGCTAGACAGGGGGTCTACGAGCAGTACTTC.

This clonotype was counted many times. The gene calls are TRBV10-3 and TRBJ2-1; 8 bases align to TRBD2. J gave up 0 bases and V 0 bases, and 1 base lay outside the gene matches. Germline values: CDR1 ENHRY, CDR2 SYGVKD. There are 16 residues in the CDR3. Here the CDR3 DNA reads TGTGCCATCAGTGAGTCGAGCGGGAGCTCCTACAATGAGCAGTTCTTC. Its protein product is CAISESSGSSYNEQFF.

This clonotype was counted only a few times. This chain connects TRBV28 to TRBJ1-2, with D unclear. This CDR3 comprises 13 residues. The germline V gene has CDR1 MDHEN and CDR2 SYDVKM. The V gene lost 5 bases and the J gene lost 0 bases, with 7 bases spanning the gap. In nucleotides, the CDR3 is TGTGCCAGCAGTATCTTGTCTAACTATGGCTACACCTTC. This translates into CASSILSNYGYTF.

This clonotype was counted at least ten times. The genes are TRBV18 and TRBJ1-2; TRBD1 aligns across 8 bases. Germline CDR1 is KGHSH and CDR2 is LQKENI. The CDR3 consists of 15 residues. Trimming removed 2 bases from V and 5 bases from J; junction bases left unmatched: 7. The chain's CDR3 is CASSPKAQGGYGYTF. The DNA for the CDR3 is TGTGCCAGCTCACCAAAGGCACAGGGGGGATATGGCTACACCTTC.

This clonotype was observed at least ten times. The V and J genes are TRBV19 and TRBJ2-1; maybe TRBD1 (5 bases). Between the trimmed V and J ends, which lost 5 bases and 7 bases, there was a span of 12 bases. CDR3 length equals 13 residues. Looked up from germline, CDR1 is LNHDA and CDR2 is SQIVND (reference sequence). The CDR3: CASSASGWNEQFF. CDR3 DNA sequence: TGTGCCAGTAGTGCCTCAGGGTGGAATGAGCAGTTCTTC. The full variable domain, in which reference TRBV19 and TRBJ2-1 provide the parts outside the CDR3, is DGGITQSPKYLFRKEGQNVTLSCEQNLNHDAMYWYRQDPGQGLRLIYYSQIVNDFQKGDIAEGYSVSREKKESFPLTVTSAQKNPTAFYLCASSASGWNEQFFGPGTRLTVL.

The chain links TRBV7-3 to TRBJ1-2, with D uncertain. Germline lookup yields CDR1 SGHTA and CDR2 FQGTGA. CDR3 length: 12 residues. The V end lost 3 bases, the J end lost 12 bases, and 14 bases lay between the germline ends. CDR3 nucleotide sequence: TGTGCCAGCAGCTTGGCGGGCTCTGGAAACACCTTC. It codes for CASSLAGSGNTF.

This clonotype came up many times. In nucleotides, the CDR3 is TGCAGTGCTTCCTTCCCGCCGGGACGGGGTAGGGAGACCCAGTACTTC. This gives the protein CSASFPPGRGRETQYF. The chain carries TRBV20-1 and TRBJ2-5, with D perhaps TRBD1 or TRBD2 (5 bases each). This CDR3 is 16 amino acids long. Germline values: CDR1 DFQATT, CDR2 SNEGSKA (reference sequence). V dropped 5 bases and J dropped 5 bases, with 24 bases sitting between them.

This chain uses TRBV19 with TRBJ1-6; 9 bases fit TRBD1. Germline CDR1 LNHDA, CDR2 SQIVND (reference sequence). V was clipped by 3 bases and J by 8 bases; unmatched bases: 5. The CDR3 spans 15 residues. The CDR3 spells CASSIDRGFYSPLHF. The CDR3 region has the DNA TGTGCCAGTAGTATCGACAGGGGGTTCTATTCACCCCTCCACTTT.

This clonotype was detected ten times or more. Germline is not matched at one junction end, which may reflect a read error. The chain links TRBV7-7 to TRBJ2-2, with a weak D call TRBD1 (6 bases). Per the germline V gene, CDR1 is SSHAT and CDR2 is FNYEAQ (reference sequence). The CDR3 length is 15 residues. The CDR3, as DNA: TGTGCTAGCAGCTATGACAGGCCTGGCACCGGGGAGCTGTTTTTT. It specifies CASSYDRPGTGELFF.

This clonotype came up many times. This chain connects TRBV20-1 to TRBJ1-2, with D possibly TRBD1 on 6 matching bases. The germline V gene encodes CDR1 DFQATT and CDR2 SNEGSKA (reference sequence). V dropped 0 bases and J dropped 5 bases, with 13 bases sitting between them. The CDR3 consists of 14 residues. The CDR3 DNA follows: TGCAGTGCTAGAGATGAGGGGGTCGGGTATGGCTACACCTTC. The encoded protein is CSARDEGVGYGYTF.